The 24 T cell receptor beta chains presented below share a single source sample, sequenced in a study of T cell responses to AZD1222 COVID-19 vaccine (dated by TCRdb to 2020 to 2022). Library method: the immunoSEQ multiplex PCR assay. Held by TCRdb, this immuneACCESS table contains in-frame sequences only and omits some clones. Under half of the omission traces to an unresolved V gene where checked; the cause of the rest is unknown. This sample is represented by tens of thousands of clones; roughly 84% of them were singletons. Under 8% of the sample goes to the ten largest clones. The time point label on this specimen signifies: baseline before first vaccination. The specimen comprised peripheral blood, sampled on day 0 of AZD1222 vaccination. The receptor source for this set is an adult in good health.

The chain combines TRBV15 with TRBJ1-2; D is uncertain. The V end lost 1 base, the J end lost 5 bases, and 11 bases lay between the germline ends. Per germline, CDR1 LNHNV and CDR2 YYDKDF (reference sequence). The CDR3 has 14 amino acids. The CDR3 spells CATSRAPLGYGYTF. The CDR3 nucleotides are TGTGCCACCAGCAGAGCGCCCTTGGGGTATGGCTACACCTTC.

There are a few counts of this clone. The genes are TRBV7-8 and TRBJ1-2, with 9 bases identical to TRBD1. The J segment lost 2 bases and the V segment lost 2 bases, leaving 18 bases of the junction unmatched. Germline assignment: CDR1 SGHVS and CDR2 FQNEAQ. There are 20 residues in the CDR3. CDR3 nucleotide sequence: TGTGCCAGCAGCTTAACCCCGGACAGGGGTCCCCCGAGGAGCAACTATGGCTACACCTTC. It codes for CASSLTPDRGPPRSNYGYTF.

In its sample, this clone was seen a few times. The chain has TRBV3-1 (or the pseudogene TRBV3-2) and TRBJ1-1; D not certain. The CDR3 is 13 residues long. Germline assignment: CDR1 LGHDT and CDR2 YNNKEL (reference sequence). V lost 5 bases and J 0 bases, leaving 7 bases between the germline ends. Here the CDR3 DNA reads TGTGCCAGCAGCAAATACTTGAACACTGAAGCTTTCTTT. This translates into CASSKYLNTEAFF.

The V call is TRBV12-5, the J call TRBJ2-7, with TRBD1 as a possible D gene (6 bases). Between the trimmed V and J ends, which lost 6 bases and 7 bases, there was a span of 16 bases. The CDR3 covers 13 residues. The V gene's germline CDR1 is LGHNT and CDR2 FRNRAP. The DNA of the CDR3 is TGTGCTAGTGGAAGGACAGACGAGGTTGAGCAGTACTTC. Amino acid sequence: CASGRTDEVEQYF.

The rearrangement uses TRBV25-1 and TRBJ1-6, with 7 bases aligning to TRBD1. This CDR3 region has 14 residues. After removal of 5 bases from V and 9 bases from J, the junction contained 7 bases not matched to a gene. Germline V gene data show CDR1 as MGHDK and CDR2 as SYGVNS. Here the CDR3 DNA reads TGTGCCAGCAGTCCACGGAGGGGGCTTTCACCCCTCCACTTT. Its translation is CASSPRRGLSPLHF.

The chain carries TRBV19 and TRBJ1-5; the D is unclear. The CDR3 is 15 residues long. Trimming cost V 5 bases and J 4 bases, with 15 bases left between them. The germline CDR1 and CDR2 sequences are LNHDA and SQIVND (reference sequence). The CDR3 DNA sequence: TGTGCCAGTAGTTCCCAAGGCGGCCTAAATCAGCCCCAGCATTTT. Protein product: CASSSQGGLNQPQHF.

V usage is TRBV29-1 and J usage is TRBJ2-7; D unclear. CDR3 length: 12 amino acids. V was cut by 4 bases and J by 6 bases, with 13 bases left in between. The V gene's germline CDR1 is SQVTM and CDR2 ANQGSEA. CDR3 protein: CSVGREGAEQYF. CDR3 in DNA: TGCAGCGTTGGTAGAGAAGGCGCCGAGCAGTACTTC.

This clone has a single count. The chain carries TRBV6-5 and TRBJ2-7, with D possibly matching TRBD2 (6 bases). This CDR3 spans 15 amino acids. Per the germline V gene, CDR1 is MNHEY and CDR2 is SVGAGI. V was clipped by 6 bases and J by 6 bases, with 21 bases between them. The CDR3 sequence is CASRKGRLAPSEQYF. CDR3 DNA: TGTGCCAGCAGAAAAGGGAGGCTGGCCCCATCCGAGCAGTACTTC.

The rearrangement uses TRBV19 and TRBJ2-7, with D possibly being TRBD2 (6 bases). Germline loops: CDR1 LNHDA, CDR2 SQIVND (reference sequence). The V gene lost 5 bases and the J gene lost 6 bases, with 14 bases spanning the gap. This CDR3 comprises 13 residues. CDR3 sequence: CASSWGLVGEQYF. The CDR3 coding sequence is TGTGCCAGTAGTTGGGGACTTGTGGGCGAGCAGTACTTC.

V is TRBV9 and J is TRBJ2-2, with 8 bases aligning to TRBD1. CDR1 and CDR2 (germline): SGDLS, YYNGEE. Trimming removed 2 bases from V and 1 base from J; junction bases left unmatched: 13. This CDR3 has 19 amino acids. The chain's CDR3 is CASSVLPGTGGGNTGELFF. The CDR3 DNA sequence: TGTGCCAGCAGCGTCCTCCCCGGGACAGGTGGGGGGAACACCGGGGAGCTGTTTTTT. The full variable domain, completed using reference TRBV9 and TRBJ2-2, is DSGVTQTPKHLITATGQRVTLRCSPRSGDLSVYWYQQSLDQGLQFLIQYYNGEERAKGNILERFSAQQFPDLHSELNLSSLELGDSALYFCASSVLPGTGGGNTGELFFGEGSRLTVL.

The chain uses TRBV10-2 and TRBJ2-1; D ambiguous. Germline CDR1 is WSHSY and CDR2 is SAAADI. The CDR3 is made up of 13 amino acids. The ends were cut back, 8 bases at V and 7 bases at J, with 15 bases in the middle. Here the CDR3 DNA reads TGCGCCAGCGACCATGATCAGAAAAATGAGCAGTTCTTC. Protein product: CASDHDQKNEQFF.

J is TRBJ2-1 and V is TRBV28, with D uncertain. V shed 6 bases and J shed 5 bases, with 17 bases lying between them. Germline CDR1 is MDHEN and CDR2 is SYDVKM. CDR3 size: 15 residues. The CDR3 bases are TGTGCCAGCAGCCCCCCGCCCCGGCGGAACAATGAGCAGTTCTTC. This gives the protein CASSPPPRRNNEQFF.

The chain combines TRBV5-1 with TRBJ2-5, with a tentative D call TRBD2 (6 bases). CDR1 is SGHRS and CDR2 is YFSETQ in the germline V gene. The CDR3 spans 17 residues. V was cut by 1 base and J by 5 bases, with 21 bases left in between. The CDR3 sequence is CASSLLRGPSARETQYF. The CDR3 nucleotides read TGCGCCAGCAGCTTGTTGCGGGGTCCTTCAGCGCGGGAGACCCAGTACTTC.

The table lists this clone with a count of one. The chain couples TRBV2 to TRBJ2-2, with 8 bases matching TRBD1. The J segment lost 1 base and the V segment lost 9 bases, leaving 4 bases of the junction unmatched. The CDR3 is made up of 14 amino acids. The germline V gene has CDR1 SNHLY and CDR2 FYNNEI. The CDR3 region has the DNA TGTGCCAGAACCGGGACAGGGAACACCGGGGAGCTGTTTTTT. Translated: CARTGTGNTGELFF. Supplemented by reference TRBV2 and TRBJ2-2, the full variable domain reads EPEVTQTPSHQVTQMGQEVILRCVPISNHLYFYWYRQILGQKVEFLVSFYNNEISEKSEIFDDQFSVERPDGSNFTLKIRSTKLEDSAMYFCARTGTGNTGELFFGEGSRLTVL.

As for this clone: Germline and junction disagree at one end, which may indicate a read error. The chain uses TRBV4-2 and TRBJ2-7; 8 bases fit TRBD1. The CDR3 is 18 amino acids. The V gene's germline CDR1 is LGHNA and CDR2 YNFKEQ. The CDR3 DNA reads TGTCCCAGCCCCCACGACGACTGGGGGACAGGCAAACCTTACGAGCAGTACTTC. Translating it yields CPSPHDDWGTGKPYEQYF.

The rearrangement joins TRBV2 to TRBJ1-5; D is uncertain. Germline V gene lookup returns CDR1 SNHLY and CDR2 FYNNEI. V shed 5 bases and J shed 8 bases, with 10 bases lying between them. The CDR3 totals 12 residues. CDR3 bases: TGTGCCAGCAGTCAGAACCGTGAGCCCCAGCATTTT. Amino acids: CASSQNREPQHF.

This rearrangement joins TRBV12-3 or TRBV12-4 to TRBJ2-1, with no clear D. The CDR3 consists of 12 residues. Trimming removed 6 bases from V and 7 bases from J, with 10 bases in between. The CDR3 nucleotides are TGTGCCAGCAGATCACTGGTAAATGAGCAGTTCTTC. This codes for CASRSLVNEQFF.

J is TRBJ2-7 and V is TRBV15; the D gene is possibly TRBD2 (6 bases). The V and J ends lost 0 bases and 2 bases respectively, with 11 bases between them. The CDR3 covers 15 residues. CDR1 LNHNV and CDR2 YYDKDF come from the germline V gene (reference sequence). The CDR3 protein is CATSRESGEAYEQYF. Here the CDR3 DNA reads TGTGCCACCAGCAGAGAGTCGGGGGAGGCCTACGAGCAGTACTTC.

The rearrangement joins TRBV13 to TRBJ2-7, with D hard to call. Per germline, CDR1 PRHDT and CDR2 FYEKMQ (reference sequence). Trimming removed 5 bases at V and 2 bases at J, with 13 bases between. There are 14 residues in the CDR3. CDR3 bases: TGTGCCAGCAGCCCGATCACCTCCACCTACGAGCAGTACTTC. Its translation is CASSPITSTYEQYF.

The V call is TRBV18, the J call TRBJ1-1; TRBD1 is a possible D gene (6 bases). V was shortened by 3 bases and J by 0 bases, with 11 bases between the two germline ends. Looked up from germline, CDR1 is KGHSH and CDR2 is LQKENI. The CDR3 consists of 15 residues. The CDR3 is CASSPRTDLNTEAFF. The CDR3 coding sequence is TGTGCCAGCTCACCCCGGACAGACCTGAACACTGAAGCTTTCTTT.

The chain has TRBV7-9 and TRBJ1-5; no reliable D call. Germline V gives CDR1 SEHNR, CDR2 FQNEAQ (reference sequence). The CDR3 has 17 residues. The V end was cut by 2 bases, the J end by 0 bases, with 14 bases between. The CDR3 protein is CASSLIPAADSNQPQHF. CDR3 nucleotides: TGTGCCAGCAGCTTAATTCCTGCCGCCGATAGCAATCAGCCCCAGCATTTT.

This clone was counted at least ten times. V and J are TRBV7-9 and TRBJ1-6; 11 nucleotides align to TRBD1. V lost 4 bases, J lost 7 bases, and 3 bases stayed unmatched. CDR3 length equals 15 residues. Germline CDR1 reads SEHNR; CDR2 reads FQNEAQ (reference sequence). DNA of the CDR3: TGTGCCAGCAGCTCCGGGACAGGGGGAAATTCACCCCTCCACTTT. Its translation: CASSSGTGGNSPLHF.

The genes are TRBV28 and TRBJ1-5; D gene unclear. CDR1 and CDR2 (germline): MDHEN, SYDVKM. There are 14 residues in the CDR3. V was shortened by 7 bases and J by 1 base, with 11 bases between the two germline ends. CDR3 nucleotide sequence: TGTGCCAGCAAGAACAGTGGAAGCAATCAGCCCCAGCATTTT. It is translated as CASKNSGSNQPQHF.

The gene calls are TRBV7-8 and TRBJ1-1; a weak D match, TRBD1 (6 bases). The CDR3 contains 17 residues. CDR1 and CDR2 from the germline V gene are SGHVS and FQNEAQ. V shed 4 bases and J shed 5 bases, with 23 bases lying between them. The CDR3 sequence: CASSYYMAGGRGTEAFF. The CDR3 DNA sequence: TGTGCCAGCAGCTATTATATGGCGGGGGGGCGAGGTACTGAAGCTTTCTTT. Combining the CDR3 with reference TRBV7-8 and TRBJ1-1 gives the whole variable domain GAGVSQSPRYKVAKRGQDVALRCDPISGHVSLFWYQQALGQGPEFLTYFQNEAQLDKSGLPSDRFFAERPEGSVSTLKIQRTQQEDSAVYLCASSYYMAGGRGTEAFFGQGTRLTVV.